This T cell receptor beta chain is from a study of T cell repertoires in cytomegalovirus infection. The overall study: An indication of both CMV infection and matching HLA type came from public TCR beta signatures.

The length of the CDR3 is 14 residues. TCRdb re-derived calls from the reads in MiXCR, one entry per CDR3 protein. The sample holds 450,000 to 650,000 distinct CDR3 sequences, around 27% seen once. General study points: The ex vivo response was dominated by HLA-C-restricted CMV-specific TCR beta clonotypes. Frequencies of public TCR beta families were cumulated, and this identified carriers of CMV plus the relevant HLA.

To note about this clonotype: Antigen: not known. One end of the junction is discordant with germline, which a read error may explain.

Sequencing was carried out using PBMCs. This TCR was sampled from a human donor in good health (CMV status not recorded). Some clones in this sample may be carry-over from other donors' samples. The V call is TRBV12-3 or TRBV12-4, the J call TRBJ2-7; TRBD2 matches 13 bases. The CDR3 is CASRTSGRSSEQYF. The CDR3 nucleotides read TGTGCCAGCAGGACTAGCGGGAGGTCCTCCGAGCAGTACTTC.